These 22 T cell receptor beta chains were sequenced from one sample in a study of blood T cell repertoires in COVID-19. Data came from immunoSEQ multiplex PCR; TCRdb stores just in-frame clones and leaves some out. Of roughly 240,000 clones listed, roughly 88% are singletons. The material sequenced was peripheral blood. Receptors originate from a woman older than 75 with COVID-19, enrolled during active disease.

J is TRBJ2-1 and V is TRBV28, with 13 bases identical to TRBD2. The CDR3 length is 18 residues. The trim removed 6 bases at V and 0 bases at J, leaving 8 bases unmatched. Germline V gene sequence: CDR1 MDHEN, CDR2 SYDVKM. The CDR3 nucleotides are TGTGCCAGCAGGGGTACTAGCGGGGGGGCGGGCTCCTACAATGAGCAGTTCTTC. It encodes CASRGTSGGAGSYNEQFF.

The CDR3 sequence: CASSLEREQFF. In DNA, the CDR3 is TGCGCCAGCAGCTTAGAGCGCGAGCAGTTCTTC. This rearrangement joins TRBV5-1 to TRBJ2-1; D is undetermined. There are 11 residues in the CDR3. Germline V lookup: CDR1 SGHRS, CDR2 YFSETQ. Trimming cost V 2 bases and J 10 bases, with 7 bases left between them.

The chain uses TRBV11-2 and TRBJ2-3; 11 bases are a match to TRBD2. Unmatched junction bases numbered 0, after V lost 3 bases and J lost 1 base. Germline V CDR1 and CDR2: SGHAT, FQNNGV. The CDR3 is made up of 15 amino acids. The CDR3: CASSLTSGGTDTQYF. CDR3 bases: TGTGCCAGCAGCTTGACTAGCGGGGGCACAGATACGCAGTATTTT. Full variable domain (remainder filled in from reference TRBV11-2 and TRBJ2-3): EAGVAQSPRYKIIEKRQSVAFWCNPISGHATLYWYQQILGQGPKLLIQFQNNGVVDDSQLPKDRFSAERLKGVDSTLKIQPAKLEDSAVYLCASSLTSGGTDTQYFGPGTRLTVL.

This clone has only one observation. This sequence joins TRBV7-8 and TRBJ2-5; TRBD2 matches 13 bases. Germline V lookup: CDR1 SGHVS, CDR2 FQNEAQ. CDR3 size: 16 residues. V lost 5 bases, J lost 5 bases, and 8 bases stayed unmatched. The CDR3 DNA reads as TGTGCCAGCAGCCCTACTAGCGGGGGGGCCGGTGAGACCCAGTACTTC. This translates into CASSPTSGGAGETQYF.

The J gene is TRBJ1-2, the V gene TRBV2, with 7 bases aligning to TRBD1. V dropped 8 bases and J dropped 7; count of bases not matched to a gene: 7. The CDR3 sequence is 12 residues long. Germline V gene sequence: CDR1 SNHLY, CDR2 FYNNEI. Here the CDR3 reads CASWGQGGGYTF. CDR3 in DNA: TGTGCCAGCTGGGGGCAGGGGGGTGGCTACACCTTC.

Here the CDR3 DNA reads TGTGCCATTACTAGGGCGGTGGGAAACACCATATATTTT. Translating gives CAITRAVGNTIYF. This chain uses TRBV30 with TRBJ1-3; D remains ambiguous. Per the germline V gene, CDR1 is GTSNPN and CDR2 is SVGIG (reference sequence). V lost 8 bases, J lost 4 bases, and 15 bases lay in between. The CDR3 consists of 13 residues.

This clone was seen a few times. The rearrangement uses TRBV6-5 and TRBJ2-3; D might be TRBD2 (6 bases). Germline-derived CDR1 and CDR2 are MNHEY and SVGAGI. V lost 6 bases, J lost 4 bases, and 14 bases lay in between. This CDR3 comprises 14 residues. The chain's CDR3 is CASRDYRAADTQYF. The CDR3 nucleotides read TGTGCCAGCAGGGACTATCGGGCGGCAGATACGCAGTATTTT.

This rearrangement joins TRBV18 to TRBJ1-3; D call uncertain. The CDR3 runs to 14 residues. Germline-derived CDR1 and CDR2 are KGHSH and LQKENI. Trimming left V 3 bases short and J 0 bases short, with 6 bases between. CDR3 coding DNA: TGTGCCAGCTCACCGTCCCTCTCTGGAAACACCATATATTTT. Amino acid sequence: CASSPSLSGNTIYF.

The chain employs TRBV7-2 and TRBJ2-1; a possible D gene is TRBD1 (5 bases). This CDR3 comprises 13 residues. The ends were cut back, 2 bases at V and 9 bases at J, with 11 bases in the middle. The germline gives CDR1 SGHTA, CDR2 FQGNSA. Written as DNA, the CDR3 is TGTGCCAGCAGCTTAAATATCAGGGCTGAGCAGTTCTTC. As protein: CASSLNIRAEQFF.

This chain joins TRBV24-1 and TRBJ1-2; TRBD1 matches 10 bases. The ends lost 4 bases at V and 6 bases at J; junction bases unmatched: 4. Per the germline V gene, CDR1 is KGHDR and CDR2 is SFDVKD. CDR3 length equals 14 residues. CDR3 residues: CATSDTGQGDGYTF. For the CDR3, the DNA is TGTGCCACCAGTGACACCGGACAGGGGGATGGCTACACCTTC.

In DNA, the CDR3 is TGTGCCAGCAGTTTATCGCTAGCGGGGGGTTCCTACGAGCAGTACTTC. Residues: CASSLSLAGGSYEQYF. The chain joins TRBV28 to TRBJ2-7, with 11 bases that match TRBD2. Germline lookup yields CDR1 MDHEN and CDR2 SYDVKM. This CDR3 contains 16 residues. V gave up 1 base and J gave up 1 base; unmatched junction bases: 3. Complete variable domain (other parts from reference TRBV28 and TRBJ2-7): DVKVTQSSRYLVKRTGEKVFLECVQDMDHENMFWYRQDPGLGLRLIYFSYDVKMKEKGDIPEGYSVSREKKERFSLILESASTNQTSMYLCASSLSLAGGSYEQYFGPGTRLTVT.

V is TRBV28 and J is TRBJ1-5; D ambiguous. The V end lost 5 bases, the J end lost 4 bases, and 3 bases lay between the germline ends. The CDR3 sequence is 11 residues long. The germline CDR1 and CDR2 sequences are MDHEN and SYDVKM. The DNA of the CDR3 is TGTGCCAGCAGTCTGAATCAGCCCCAGCATTTT. Translation: CASSLNQPQHF.

The rearrangement joins TRBV3-1 (or the pseudogene TRBV3-2) to TRBJ2-6; TRBD2 might be the D (5 bases). This CDR3 comprises 16 residues. V was trimmed by 1 base and J by 3 bases, leaving 10 bases between them. Germline lookup yields CDR1 LGHDT and CDR2 YNNKEL (reference sequence). For the CDR3, the DNA is TGTGCCAGCAGCCAAGGAGGGAATCTTGGGGCCAACGTCCTGACTTTC. Its protein is CASSQGGNLGANVLTF.

This clone was seen a few times. The chain employs TRBV15 and TRBJ1-1; D may be TRBD1 (6 bases). The length of the CDR3 is 15 residues. V shed 3 bases and J shed 6 bases, with 17 bases lying between them. Germline CDR1 LNHNV, CDR2 YYDKDF (reference sequence). In DNA, the CDR3 is TGTGCCACCAGCAGTCCGGACAGAGGCTACGCTGAAGCTTTCTTT. It codes for CATSSPDRGYAEAFF.

This clone has just a few counts. V gene TRBV7-8 combines with J gene TRBJ2-3, with D perhaps matching TRBD1 (6 bases). The CDR3 covers 13 residues. CDR1 is SGHVS and CDR2 is FQNEAQ in the germline V gene. Trimming removed 5 bases at V and 10 bases at J, with 16 bases between. CDR3: CASSADSFSSQYF. In nucleotides, the CDR3 is TGTGCCAGCAGCGCGGACAGTTTTTCGTCGCAGTATTTT. The whole variable domain, filled in from reference TRBV7-8 and TRBJ2-3, reads GAGVSQSPRYKVAKRGQDVALRCDPISGHVSLFWYQQALGQGPEFLTYFQNEAQLDKSGLPSDRFFAERPEGSVSTLKIQRTQQEDSAVYLCASSADSFSSQYFGPGTRLTVL.

This rearrangement joins TRBV28 to TRBJ1-2; TRBD1 is a possible D gene (5 bases). The CDR3 consists of 14 residues. V was pared by 6 bases and J by 8 bases, with 19 bases between. Germline CDR1 reads MDHEN; CDR2 reads SYDVKM. The CDR3 bases are TGTGCCAGCAGCTATCCCCAGGGACTCGGAGGCTACACCTTC. It translates to CASSYPQGLGGYTF.

V is TRBV3-1 (or the pseudogene TRBV3-2) and J is TRBJ1-4; TRBD1 matches 7 bases. This CDR3 region has 14 residues. The V segment lost 1 base and the J segment 10 bases; nucleotides outside the gene matches: 6. CDR1 is LGHDT, CDR2 YNNKEL, per germline (reference sequence). The CDR3 nucleotides read TGTGCCAGCAGCCAAGCTAGACAGGGAGGAAAACTGTTTTTT. It is translated as CASSQARQGGKLFF.

The gene calls are TRBV28 and TRBJ1-5, with D possibly being TRBD1 (6 bases). Germline V gives CDR1 MDHEN, CDR2 SYDVKM. Trimming pared 7 bases from V and 3 bases from J, leaving 10 bases between. This CDR3 has 13 amino acids. The CDR3 DNA reads as TGTGCCAGCAAAGGGGGTCACAATCAGCCCCAGCATTTT. The encoded protein is CASKGGHNQPQHF.

V usage is TRBV5-5 and J usage is TRBJ1-2; 7 nucleotides agree with TRBD1. CDR3 length equals 15 residues. V gave up 4 bases and J gave up 1 base; unmatched junction bases: 7. Germline V CDR1 and CDR2: SGHKS, YYEKEE (reference sequence). This CDR3 is CASSAPTGINYGYTF. For the CDR3, the DNA is TGTGCCAGCAGCGCGCCGACAGGGATTAACTATGGCTACACCTTC.

The chain recombines TRBV10-3 with TRBJ1-1; D gene unclear. V was trimmed by 6 bases and J by 8 bases, leaving 10 bases between them. This CDR3 spans 11 amino acids. The germline gives CDR1 ENHRY, CDR2 SYGVKD. CDR3 bases: TGTGCCATCAGGGAGCGGGGAGAAGCTTTCTTT. It encodes CAIRERGEAFF.

The CDR3 nucleotides are TGTGCCAGCAGGGGACCGGGACAGCGTGGCTACACCTTC. This gives the protein CASRGPGQRGYTF. This chain connects TRBV5-6 to TRBJ1-2, with TRBD1 matching 7 bases. CDR1 and CDR2 (germline): SGHDT, YYEEEE. Trimming removed 5 bases from V and 7 bases from J; junction bases left unmatched: 8. The CDR3 is 13 amino acids.

The chain is built from TRBV19 and TRBJ2-5; 7 bases fit TRBD1. Germline V gives CDR1 LNHDA, CDR2 SQIVND (reference sequence). The CDR3 length is 15 residues. V trimming: 5 bases; J trimming: 1 base; junction bases outside the gene matches: 7. The CDR3 coding sequence is TGTGCCAGTAGTCGCCTACAGGGGCCCCAAGAGACCCAGTACTTC. Translating gives CASSRLQGPQETQYF.